A single sample gave rise to the 11 T cell receptor beta chains below, sequenced in a study of blood T cell repertoires in COVID-19. Here immunoSEQ multiplex PCR was the method, and the copy in TCRdb shows in-frame clones only, minus some. The sample records 200,000 to 250,000 clones, about 82% being singletons. The material sequenced was peripheral blood. These receptors originate from a man at least 80 years old with acute or convalescent COVID-19.

This sequence joins TRBV9 and TRBJ1-4, with a tentative D call TRBD1 (6 bases). V lost 5 bases and J lost 5, with 10 bases in between. Germline CDR1 and CDR2: SGDLS and YYNGEE. CDR3 length: 13 residues. This CDR3 is CASRGAGNEKLFF. Written as DNA, the CDR3 is TGTGCCAGCAGGGGGGCAGGGAATGAAAAACTGTTTTTT.

The chain employs TRBV28 and TRBJ2-7, with TRBD1 matching 7 bases. The CDR3 length is 13 residues. Germline CDR1 and CDR2: MDHEN and SYDVKM. The V and J ends lost 6 bases and 4 bases, in that order; junction bases with no gene match: 6. The CDR3 protein is CASSPGQNYEQYF. The CDR3 coding sequence is TGTGCCAGCAGCCCGGGACAGAATTACGAGCAGTACTTC.

The chain joins TRBV19 to TRBJ1-5; 7 bases align to TRBD1. Germline CDR1 LNHDA, CDR2 SQIVND (reference sequence). Trimming took 5 bases from V and 7 from J; bases not matched to a gene: 20. The CDR3 is 18 amino acids. The CDR3 spells CASSFTLPGQKERQPQHF. Here the CDR3 DNA reads TGTGCCAGTAGTTTCACCCTCCCGGGACAGAAGGAACGGCAGCCCCAGCATTTT. Filled out from reference TRBV19 and TRBJ1-5, the complete variable domain reads DGGITQSPKYLFRKEGQNVTLSCEQNLNHDAMYWYRQDPGQGLRLIYYSQIVNDFQKGDIAEGYSVSREKKESFPLTVTSAQKNPTAFYLCASSFTLPGQKERQPQHFGDGTRLSIL.

The CDR3 DNA reads TGTGCCAGCAGCCCCGCTCGGCAAGAGACCCAGTACTTC. This encodes CASSPARQETQYF. The genes are TRBV6-2 or TRBV6-3 and TRBJ2-5; D is ambiguous. Trimming removed 6 bases from V and 2 bases from J, with 10 bases in between. The CDR3 has 13 residues. Germline V gene sequence: CDR1 MNHEY, CDR2 SVGEGT.

V usage is TRBV5-1 and J usage is TRBJ1-6, with D possibly matching TRBD1 (5 bases). V was pared by 5 bases and J by 8 bases, with 11 bases between. Germline CDR1 SGHRS, CDR2 YFSETQ. The CDR3 contains 13 residues. The CDR3 sequence: CASRIGGDSPLHF. Written as DNA, the CDR3 is TGCGCCAGCAGAATTGGGGGGGATTCACCCCTCCACTTT. The variable domain in full, completed from reference TRBV5-1 and TRBJ1-6, reads KAGVTQTPRYLIKTRGQQVTLSCSPISGHRSVSWYQQTPGQGLQFLFEYFSETQRNKGNFPGRFSGRQFSNSRSEMNVSTLELGDSALYLCASRIGGDSPLHFGNGTRLTVT.

This chain uses TRBV5-1 with TRBJ1-4; D is unresolved. The CDR3 has 16 amino acids. Germline CDR1 reads SGHRS; CDR2 reads YFSETQ. V gave up 0 bases and J gave up 2 bases, with 11 bases separating them. CDR3 loop: CASSLGAPSTNEKLFF. The DNA for the CDR3 is TGCGCCAGCAGCTTGGGGGCTCCCTCGACTAATGAAAAACTGTTTTTT. Full variable domain (rest looked up from reference TRBV5-1 and TRBJ1-4): KAGVTQTPRYLIKTRGQQVTLSCSPISGHRSVSWYQQTPGQGLQFLFEYFSETQRNKGNFPGRFSGRQFSNSRSEMNVSTLELGDSALYLCASSLGAPSTNEKLFFGSGTQLSVL.

This chain connects TRBV11-1 to TRBJ2-2; D call uncertain. CDR3 length: 14 residues. CDR1 SGHAT and CDR2 FQDESV come from the germline V gene (reference sequence). V dropped 4 bases and J dropped 0 bases, with 6 bases sitting between them. CDR3 sequence: CASSSHTNTGELFF. In nucleotides, the CDR3 is TGTGCCAGCAGCTCGCACACGAACACCGGGGAGCTGTTTTTT.

This chain uses TRBV28 with TRBJ1-4; D may be TRBD1 (5 bases). Germline V gene data show CDR1 as MDHEN and CDR2 as SYDVKM. The V end lost 8 bases, the J end lost 10 bases, and 14 bases lay between the germline ends. The CDR3 is 12 amino acids. In DNA, the CDR3 is TGTGCCAGCCGGAGGGGCGGGGGAAAACTGTTTTTT. This translates into CASRRGGGKLFF.

CDR3 loop: CASSLIGRNTIYF. The CDR3 DNA reads TGTGCCAGCAGCTTAATTGGCAGAAACACCATATATTTT. The chain has TRBV7-9 and TRBJ1-3; D is ambiguous. V was cut by 2 bases and J by 5 bases, with 7 bases left in between. CDR1 and CDR2 (germline): SEHNR, FQNEAQ (reference sequence). The CDR3 has 13 residues. Full variable domain (outside the CDR3, taken from reference TRBV7-9 and TRBJ1-3): DTGVSQNPRHKITKRGQNVTFRCDPISEHNRLYWYRQTLGQGPEFLTYFQNEAQLEKSRLLSDRFSAERPKGSFSTLEIQRTEQGDSAMYLCASSLIGRNTIYFGEGSWLTVV.

This clone has just a few counts. The chain couples TRBV5-5 to TRBJ1-1, with a tentative D call TRBD1 (5 bases). The CDR3 totals 15 residues. Trimming removed 1 base at V and 8 bases at J, with 18 bases between. The germline gives CDR1 SGHKS, CDR2 YYEKEE (reference sequence). The CDR3 DNA follows: TGTGCCAGCAGCTTGAACCCTCAGGGTATCCAAGAAGCTTTCTTT. Amino acid sequence: CASSLNPQGIQEAFF.

The chain joins TRBV14 to TRBJ2-1, with 14 bases that match TRBD2. Looked up from germline, CDR1 is SGHDN and CDR2 is FVKESK. V shed 0 bases and J 5 bases; nucleotides not matched to a gene: 15. The CDR3 totals 21 residues. The CDR3 region is CASSQDRSGTSGRGGHNEQFF. The CDR3 DNA sequence: TGTGCCAGCAGCCAAGATCGGTCGGGGACTAGCGGGAGAGGTGGGCACAATGAGCAGTTCTTC.